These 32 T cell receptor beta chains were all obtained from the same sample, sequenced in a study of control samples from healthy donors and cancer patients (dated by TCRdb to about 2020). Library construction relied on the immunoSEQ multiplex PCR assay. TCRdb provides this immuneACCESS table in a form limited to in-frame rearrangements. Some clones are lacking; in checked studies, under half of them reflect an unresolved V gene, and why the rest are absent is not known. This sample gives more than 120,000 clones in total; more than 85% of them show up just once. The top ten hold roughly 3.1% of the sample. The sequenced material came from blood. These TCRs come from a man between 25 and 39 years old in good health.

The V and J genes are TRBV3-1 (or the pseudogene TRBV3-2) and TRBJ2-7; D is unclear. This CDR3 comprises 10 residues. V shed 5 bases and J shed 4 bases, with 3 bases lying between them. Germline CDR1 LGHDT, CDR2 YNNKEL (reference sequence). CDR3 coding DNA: TGTGCCAGCAGCGAATACGAGCAGTACTTC. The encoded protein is CASSEYEQYF.

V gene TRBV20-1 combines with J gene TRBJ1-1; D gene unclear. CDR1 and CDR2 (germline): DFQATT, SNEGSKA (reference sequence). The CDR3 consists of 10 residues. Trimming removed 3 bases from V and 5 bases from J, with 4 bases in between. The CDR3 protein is CSARDTEAFF. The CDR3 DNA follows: TGCAGTGCTAGGGATACTGAAGCTTTCTTT.

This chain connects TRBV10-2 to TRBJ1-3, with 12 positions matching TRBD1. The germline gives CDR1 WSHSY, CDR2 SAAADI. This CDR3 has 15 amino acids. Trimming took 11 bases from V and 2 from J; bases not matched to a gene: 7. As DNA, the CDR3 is TGCGCCGCCGGGACAGGGGGCGCAACTGGAAACACCATATATTTT. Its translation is CAAGTGGATGNTIYF.

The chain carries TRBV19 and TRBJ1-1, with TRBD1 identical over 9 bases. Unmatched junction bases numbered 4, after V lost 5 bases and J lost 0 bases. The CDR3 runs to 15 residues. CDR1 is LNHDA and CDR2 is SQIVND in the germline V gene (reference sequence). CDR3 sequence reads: CASSEGQGLNTEAFF. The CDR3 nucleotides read TGTGCCAGTAGTGAGGGACAGGGTTTGAACACTGAAGCTTTCTTT.

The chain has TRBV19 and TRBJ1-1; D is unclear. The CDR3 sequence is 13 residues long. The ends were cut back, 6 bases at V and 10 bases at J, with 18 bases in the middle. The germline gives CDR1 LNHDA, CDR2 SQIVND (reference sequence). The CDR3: CASSQAWDSVAFF. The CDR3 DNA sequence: TGTGCCAGTAGCCAAGCCTGGGATTCTGTAGCTTTCTTT.

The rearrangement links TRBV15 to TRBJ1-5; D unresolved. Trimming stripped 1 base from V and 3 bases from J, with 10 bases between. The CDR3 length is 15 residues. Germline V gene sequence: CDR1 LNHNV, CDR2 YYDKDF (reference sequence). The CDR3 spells CATSRAFGDNQPQHF. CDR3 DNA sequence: TGTGCCACCAGCAGAGCTTTTGGGGACAATCAGCCCCAGCATTTT.

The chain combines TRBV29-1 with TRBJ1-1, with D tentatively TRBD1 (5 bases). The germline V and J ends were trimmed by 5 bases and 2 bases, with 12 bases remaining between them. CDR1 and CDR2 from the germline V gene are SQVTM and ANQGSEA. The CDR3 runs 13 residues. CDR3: CSVRDYRNTEAFF. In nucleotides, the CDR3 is TGCAGCGTTAGGGACTATAGAAACACTGAAGCTTTCTTT.

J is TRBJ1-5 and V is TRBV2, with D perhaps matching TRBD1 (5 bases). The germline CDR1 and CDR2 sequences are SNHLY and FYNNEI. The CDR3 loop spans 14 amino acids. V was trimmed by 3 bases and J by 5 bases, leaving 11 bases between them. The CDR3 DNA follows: TGTGCCAGCAGTGATGCCAGGGCTCATCAGCCCCAGCATTTT. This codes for CASSDARAHQPQHF.

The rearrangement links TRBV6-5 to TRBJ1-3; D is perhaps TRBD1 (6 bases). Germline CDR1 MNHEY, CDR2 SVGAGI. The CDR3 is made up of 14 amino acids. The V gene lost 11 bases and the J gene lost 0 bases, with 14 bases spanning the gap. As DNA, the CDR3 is TGTGCCGCCCGACAGGTTAACTCTGGAAACACCATATATTTT. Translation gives CAARQVNSGNTIYF.

CDR3 sequence reads: CASSLWPVTSGGADTQYF. The CDR3, as DNA: TGTGCCAGCAGTTTATGGCCCGTTACTAGCGGGGGGGCAGATACGCAGTATTTT. J is TRBJ2-3 and V is TRBV27; 13 positions agree with TRBD2. The germline CDR1 and CDR2 sequences are MNHEY and SMNVEV (reference sequence). The CDR3 is made up of 18 amino acids. V was pared by 1 base and J by 4 bases, with 8 bases of the junction left unmatched.

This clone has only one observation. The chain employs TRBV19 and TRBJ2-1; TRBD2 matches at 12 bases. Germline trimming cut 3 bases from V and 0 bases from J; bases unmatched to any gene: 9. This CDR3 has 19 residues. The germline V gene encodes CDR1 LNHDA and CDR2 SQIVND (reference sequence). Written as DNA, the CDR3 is TGTGCCAGTAGTATGAGACTAGCGGGGGCCCGGAGCTCCTACAATGAGCAGTTCTTC. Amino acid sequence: CASSMRLAGARSSYNEQFF.

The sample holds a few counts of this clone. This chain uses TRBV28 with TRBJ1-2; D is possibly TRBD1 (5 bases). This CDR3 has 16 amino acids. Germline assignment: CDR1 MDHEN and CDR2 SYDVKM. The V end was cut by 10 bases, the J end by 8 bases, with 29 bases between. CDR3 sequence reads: CATPEARGPGGNGYTF. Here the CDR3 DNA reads TGTGCCACCCCCGAGGCGAGGGGACCGGGAGGAAACGGCTACACCTTC.

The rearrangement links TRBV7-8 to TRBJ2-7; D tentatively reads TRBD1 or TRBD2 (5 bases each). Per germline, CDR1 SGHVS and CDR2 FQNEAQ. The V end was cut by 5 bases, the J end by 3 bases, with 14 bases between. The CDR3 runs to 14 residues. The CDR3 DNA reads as TGTGCCAGCAGCCGGGGCCGGTCCAACTACGAGCAGTACTTC. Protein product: CASSRGRSNYEQYF.

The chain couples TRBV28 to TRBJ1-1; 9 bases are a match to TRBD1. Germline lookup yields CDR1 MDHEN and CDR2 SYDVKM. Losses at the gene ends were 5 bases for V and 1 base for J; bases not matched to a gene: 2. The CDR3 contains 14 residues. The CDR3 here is CASSGTGWNTEAFF. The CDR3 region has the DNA TGTGCCAGCAGTGGGACAGGGTGGAACACTGAAGCTTTCTTT. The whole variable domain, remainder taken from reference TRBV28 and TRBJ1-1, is DVKVTQSSRYLVKRTGEKVFLECVQDMDHENMFWYRQDPGLGLRLIYFSYDVKMKEKGDIPEGYSVSREKKERFSLILESASTNQTSMYLCASSGTGWNTEAFFGQGTRLTVV.

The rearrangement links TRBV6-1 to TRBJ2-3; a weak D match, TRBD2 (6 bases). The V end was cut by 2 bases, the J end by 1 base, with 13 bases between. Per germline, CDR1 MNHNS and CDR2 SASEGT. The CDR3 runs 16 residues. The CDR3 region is CASSERMRGRTDTQYF. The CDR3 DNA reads TGTGCCAGCAGTGAAAGGATGCGGGGCCGCACAGATACGCAGTATTTT.

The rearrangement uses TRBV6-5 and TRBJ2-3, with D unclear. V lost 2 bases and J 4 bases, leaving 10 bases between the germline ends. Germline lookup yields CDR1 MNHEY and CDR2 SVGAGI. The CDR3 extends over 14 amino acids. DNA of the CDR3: TGTGCCAGCAGTTACCCCGGACGACCAGATACGCAGTATTTT. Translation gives CASSYPGRPDTQYF.

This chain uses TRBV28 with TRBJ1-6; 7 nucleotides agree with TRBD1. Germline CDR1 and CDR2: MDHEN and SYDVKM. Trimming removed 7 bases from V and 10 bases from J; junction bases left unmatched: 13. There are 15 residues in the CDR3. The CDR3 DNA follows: TGTGCCAGCACTCCGGCGGACAGGTTAAACTCACCCCTCCACTTT. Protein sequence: CASTPADRLNSPLHF.

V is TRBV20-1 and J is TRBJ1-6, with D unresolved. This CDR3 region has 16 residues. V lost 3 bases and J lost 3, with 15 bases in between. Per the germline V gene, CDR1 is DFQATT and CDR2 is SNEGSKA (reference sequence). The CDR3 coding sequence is TGCAGTGCTAGTCGTACGGAAAATCTCTATAATTCACCCCTCCACTTT. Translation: CSASRTENLYNSPLHF.

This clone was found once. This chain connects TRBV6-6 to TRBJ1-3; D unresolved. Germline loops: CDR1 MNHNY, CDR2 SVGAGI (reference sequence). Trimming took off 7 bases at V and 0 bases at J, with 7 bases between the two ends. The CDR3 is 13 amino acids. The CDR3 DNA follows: TGTGCCAGCACAATAGACTCTGGAAACACCATATATTTT. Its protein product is CASTIDSGNTIYF.

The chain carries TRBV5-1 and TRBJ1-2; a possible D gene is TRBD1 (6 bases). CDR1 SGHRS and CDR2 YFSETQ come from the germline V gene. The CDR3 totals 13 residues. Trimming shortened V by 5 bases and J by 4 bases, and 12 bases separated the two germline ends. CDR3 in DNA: TGCGCCAGCAGTCTCGACAGGTCCTATGGCTACACCTTC. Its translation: CASSLDRSYGYTF.

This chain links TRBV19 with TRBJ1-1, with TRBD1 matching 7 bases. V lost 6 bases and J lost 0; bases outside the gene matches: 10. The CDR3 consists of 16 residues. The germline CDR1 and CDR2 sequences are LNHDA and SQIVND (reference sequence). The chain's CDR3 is CASSPDRRYVNTEAFF. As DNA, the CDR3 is TGTGCCAGTAGCCCGGACAGGAGATACGTGAACACTGAAGCTTTCTTT.

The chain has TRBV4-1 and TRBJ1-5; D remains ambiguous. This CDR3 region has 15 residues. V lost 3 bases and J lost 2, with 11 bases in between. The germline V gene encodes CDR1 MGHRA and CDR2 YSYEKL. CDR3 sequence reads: CASSQGIQGNQPQHF. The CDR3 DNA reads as TGCGCCAGCAGCCAGGGGATTCAGGGCAATCAGCCCCAGCATTTT.

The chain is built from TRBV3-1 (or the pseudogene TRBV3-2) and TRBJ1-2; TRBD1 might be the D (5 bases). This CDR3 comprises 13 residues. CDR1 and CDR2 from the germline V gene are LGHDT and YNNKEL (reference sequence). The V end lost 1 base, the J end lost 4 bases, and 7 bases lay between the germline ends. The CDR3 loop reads CASSQGGSYGYTF. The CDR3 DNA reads TGTGCCAGCAGCCAAGGGGGCTCCTATGGCTACACCTTC.

CDR3 sequence reads: CASSSLGDRGRNTIYF. The CDR3 nucleotides read TGCGCCAGCAGCTCTCTTGGGGACAGGGGAAGAAACACCATATATTTT. The gene calls are TRBV5-1 and TRBJ1-3; TRBD1 matches at 10 bases. V trimming: 3 bases; J trimming: 5 bases; junction bases outside the gene matches: 8. CDR1 and CDR2 from the germline V gene are SGHRS and YFSETQ. This CDR3 has 16 residues.

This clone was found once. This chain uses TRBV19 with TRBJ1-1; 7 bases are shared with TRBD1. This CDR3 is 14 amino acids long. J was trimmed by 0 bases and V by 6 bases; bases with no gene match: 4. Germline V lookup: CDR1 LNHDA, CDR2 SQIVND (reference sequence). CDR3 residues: CASRMGQMNTEAFF. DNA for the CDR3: TGTGCCAGTAGAATGGGACAGATGAACACTGAAGCTTTCTTT.

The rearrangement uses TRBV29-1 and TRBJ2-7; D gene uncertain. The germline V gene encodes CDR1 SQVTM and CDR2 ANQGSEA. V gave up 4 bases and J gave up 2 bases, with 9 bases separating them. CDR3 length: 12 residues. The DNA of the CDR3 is TGCAGCGTTGTCAGTTCGGCCTACGAGCAGTACTTC. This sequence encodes CSVVSSAYEQYF.

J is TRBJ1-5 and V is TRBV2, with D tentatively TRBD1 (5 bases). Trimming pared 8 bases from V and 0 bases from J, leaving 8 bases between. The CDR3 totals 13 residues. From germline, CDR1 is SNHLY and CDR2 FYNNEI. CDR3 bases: TGTGCCAGCGCAGGGAATAGCAATCAGCCCCAGCATTTT. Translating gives CASAGNSNQPQHF.

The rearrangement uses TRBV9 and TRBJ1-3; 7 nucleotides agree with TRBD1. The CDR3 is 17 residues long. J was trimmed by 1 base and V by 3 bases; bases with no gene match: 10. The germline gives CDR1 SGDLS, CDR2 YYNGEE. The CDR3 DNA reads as TGTGCCAGCAGCGCGGGCCGGACAGGCCGGTCTGGAAACACCATATATTTT. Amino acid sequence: CASSAGRTGRSGNTIYF.

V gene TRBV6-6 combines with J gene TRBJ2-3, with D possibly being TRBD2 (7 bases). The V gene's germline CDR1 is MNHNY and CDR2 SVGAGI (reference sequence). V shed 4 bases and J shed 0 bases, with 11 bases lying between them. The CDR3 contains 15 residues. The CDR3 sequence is CASSWGGPSTDTQYF. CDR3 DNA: TGTGCCAGCAGTTGGGGGGGCCCGAGCACAGATACGCAGTATTTT.

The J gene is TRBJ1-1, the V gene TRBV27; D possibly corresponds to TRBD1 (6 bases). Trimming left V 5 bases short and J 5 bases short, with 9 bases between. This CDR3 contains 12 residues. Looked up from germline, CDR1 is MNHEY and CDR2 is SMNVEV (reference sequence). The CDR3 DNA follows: TGTGCCAGCAGTATGACAGGAACTGAAGCTTTCTTT. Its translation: CASSMTGTEAFF.

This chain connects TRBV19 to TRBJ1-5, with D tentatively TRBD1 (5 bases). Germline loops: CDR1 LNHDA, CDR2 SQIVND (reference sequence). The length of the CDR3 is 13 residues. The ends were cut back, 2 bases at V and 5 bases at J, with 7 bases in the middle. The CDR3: CASSIMGDQPQHF. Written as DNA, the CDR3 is TGTGCCAGTAGTATAATGGGGGATCAGCCCCAGCATTTT.

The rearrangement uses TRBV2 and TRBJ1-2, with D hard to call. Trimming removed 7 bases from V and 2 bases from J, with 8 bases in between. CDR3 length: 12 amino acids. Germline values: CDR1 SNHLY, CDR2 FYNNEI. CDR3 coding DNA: TGTGCCAGCAAGGCGGGGAACTATGGCTACACCTTC. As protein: CASKAGNYGYTF.